What follows is one TCR beta chain and its context. Antigen: not known. The sample is drawn from a study of early T cells in non-severe SARS-CoV-2 infection. Study summary: Chains from this unsorted whole-blood bulk RNA could not be paired.

The V gene's germline CDR1 is SNHLY and CDR2 FYNNEI. The CDR3 spans 18 residues. J gave up 5 bases and V 5 bases, and 17 bases lay outside the gene matches. A single record per CDR3 protein comes from TCRdb applying MiXCR to the 5' RACE reads. This sample yields 85,000 to 95,000 distinct CDR3 sequences, of which 14% to 15% are seen a single time; about 0.58% belongs to the top ten. Findings of the study overall: Comparison of clonotypes with VDJdb favored anti-spike CD8 responses while missing private and CD4 specificities.

The sequenced sample consisted of whole blood. The sequence was collected from an adult who was a healthcare worker with PCR-confirmed SARS-CoV-2 infection or an uninfected control (not recorded which). V usage is TRBV2 and J usage is TRBJ1-5; 8 nucleotides line up with TRBD1. The CDR3 DNA is TGTGCCAGCAGTCGGTATTTGGGTTCGGACAGGGATCATCAGCCCCAGCATTTT. It yields the protein CASSRYLGSDRDHQPQHF.